A single sample is the source of the 17 T cell receptor beta chains below, sequenced in a study of cytomegalovirus exposure and HLA in healthy donors. Both 60 Vbeta primers and 13 Jbeta primers went into the PCR. The data were produced by immunoSEQ multiplex PCR, yet TCRdb's version contains in-frame clones alone and is incomplete. The table shows 130,000 to 150,000 clones, with approximately 80% occurring only once. The sample consisted of PBMCs. The source is a male donor in good health and CMV-seronegative.

The gene calls are TRBV6-4 and TRBJ1-2, with D possibly being TRBD1 (6 bases). V gave up 0 bases and J gave up 8 bases, with 13 bases separating them. The germline V gene has CDR1 MRHNA and CDR2 SNTAGT. The length of the CDR3 is 14 residues. CDR3 sequence reads: CASSDSGRGRGYTF. The CDR3 DNA follows: TGTGCCAGCAGTGACTCCGGCAGGGGCAGGGGCTACACCTTC.

The chain links TRBV7-2 to TRBJ1-2; TRBD1 matches at 9 bases. J was trimmed by 14 bases and V by 3 bases; bases with no gene match: 10. CDR3 length: 13 amino acids. Germline V gene lookup returns CDR1 SGHTA and CDR2 FQGNSA. This CDR3 reads CASSFPGQGGSTF. CDR3 bases: TGTGCCAGCAGCTTTCCGGGACAGGGAGGTAGTACCTTC.

V usage is TRBV28 and J usage is TRBJ1-2; a possible D gene is TRBD1 (5 bases). Germline V gene sequence: CDR1 MDHEN, CDR2 SYDVKM. The CDR3 extends over 11 amino acids. V was trimmed by 6 bases and J by 4 bases, leaving 6 bases between them. CDR3 DNA sequence: TGTGCCAGCAGGACAGTCTATGGCTACACCTTC. Residues: CASRTVYGYTF.

The gene calls are TRBV5-6 and TRBJ1-5, with 11 bases aligning to TRBD1. CDR3 length: 17 amino acids. V dropped 4 bases and J dropped 4; count of bases not matched to a gene: 10. In germline, CDR1 is SGHDT, CDR2 YYEEEE. CDR3 in amino acids: CASSEMDRGRRNQPQHF. CDR3 bases: TGTGCCAGCAGCGAGATGGACAGGGGGCGAAGGAATCAGCCCCAGCATTTT.

This clone was observed a few times. This chain links TRBV28 with TRBJ2-3, with 8 bases lining up with TRBD2. This CDR3 region has 16 residues. The J segment lost 2 bases and the V segment lost 6 bases, leaving 10 bases of the junction unmatched. Per the germline V gene, CDR1 is MDHEN and CDR2 is SYDVKM. DNA for the CDR3: TGTGCCAGCAGCCGCGGGGAGCGGGGGACCACAGATACGCAGTATTTT. Its protein product is CASSRGERGTTDTQYF.

The V call is TRBV7-6, the J call TRBJ2-2; D uncertain. V lost 1 base and J 1 base, leaving 4 bases between the germline ends. Germline V CDR1 and CDR2: SGHVS, FNYEAQ. The CDR3 runs to 14 residues. This chain's CDR3 is CASSLERNTGELFF. CDR3 in DNA: TGTGCCAGCAGCTTAGAGCGGAACACCGGGGAGCTGTTTTTT.

This chain connects TRBV5-1 to TRBJ1-2; maybe TRBD1 (5 bases). The CDR3 extends over 14 amino acids. V was shortened by 0 bases and J by 8 bases, with 14 bases between the two germline ends. The V gene's germline CDR1 is SGHRS and CDR2 YFSETQ. The CDR3 DNA sequence: TGCGCCAGCAGCTTGGGGGTAGGGACTAGAGGCTACACCTTC. Protein: CASSLGVGTRGYTF. Based on the CDR3 plus reference TRBV5-1 and TRBJ1-2, the full variable domain is KAGVTQTPRYLIKTRGQQVTLSCSPISGHRSVSWYQQTPGQGLQFLFEYFSETQRNKGNFPGRFSGRQFSNSRSEMNVSTLELGDSALYLCASSLGVGTRGYTFGSGTRLTVV.

The V gene is TRBV5-4, the J gene TRBJ2-7, with 8 bases that match TRBD1. The germline gives CDR1 SGHNT, CDR2 YYREEE (reference sequence). After removal of 4 bases from V and 6 bases from J, the junction contained 3 bases not matched to a gene. CDR3 length: 12 amino acids. This CDR3 is CASSVTGAEQYF. The CDR3 bases are TGTGCCAGCAGCGTGACAGGGGCCGAGCAGTACTTC.

The chain employs TRBV6-5 and TRBJ1-4; D might be TRBD1 (5 bases). The CDR3 runs 12 residues. V was clipped by 6 bases and J by 5 bases, with 7 bases between them. CDR1 and CDR2 from the germline V gene are MNHEY and SVGAGI. CDR3 region: CASRTVNEKLFF. DNA for the CDR3: TGTGCCAGCAGGACAGTCAATGAAAAACTGTTTTTT.

This chain joins TRBV20-1 and TRBJ2-5; D not resolved. Germline assignment: CDR1 DFQATT and CDR2 SNEGSKA (reference sequence). This CDR3 has 10 residues. Trimming removed 4 bases at V and 2 bases at J, with 2 bases between. The CDR3 sequence: CSAIQETQYF. The DNA of the CDR3 is TGCAGTGCTATACAAGAGACCCAGTACTTC.

This rearrangement joins TRBV5-4 to TRBJ1-1, with D maybe TRBD1 (5 bases). The CDR3 has 13 amino acids. From germline, CDR1 is SGHNT and CDR2 YYREEE (reference sequence). V dropped 3 bases and J dropped 1 base, with 7 bases sitting between them. The CDR3 is CASSSQGNTEAFF. The DNA of the CDR3 is TGTGCCAGCAGCTCCCAGGGGAACACTGAAGCTTTCTTT. The variable domain in full, with the rest retrieved from reference TRBV5-4 and TRBJ1-1, is ETGVTQSPTHLIKTRGQQVTLRCSSQSGHNTVSWYQQALGQGPQFIFQYYREEENGRGNFPPRFSGLQFPNYSSELNVNALELDDSALYLCASSSQGNTEAFFGQGTRLTVV.

V and J are TRBV18 and TRBJ1-1; D remains ambiguous. Germline V gives CDR1 KGHSH, CDR2 LQKENI. The V end was cut by 6 bases, the J end by 3 bases, with 11 bases between. This CDR3 has 13 residues. CDR3 in DNA: TGTGCCAGCTCGACGGGGTGGGACACTGAAGCTTTCTTT. Its protein product is CASSTGWDTEAFF.

The rearrangement joins TRBV27 to TRBJ1-4; D remains unclear. CDR3 length: 14 residues. The V end lost 6 bases, the J end lost 8 bases, and 16 bases lay between the germline ends. Germline values: CDR1 MNHEY, CDR2 SMNVEV (reference sequence). The CDR3, as DNA: TGTGCCAGCAGCCCCCGGGAGACATCCGAAAAACTGTTTTTT. Protein product: CASSPRETSEKLFF.

The V call is TRBV2, the J call TRBJ2-5; 12 nucleotides line up with TRBD1. CDR3 size: 15 residues. Germline lookup yields CDR1 SNHLY and CDR2 FYNNEI. V gave up 6 bases and J gave up 2 bases; unmatched junction bases: 4. The CDR3 DNA is TGTGCCAGCAGCAGGGACAGGGGGCGGCAAGAGACCCAGTACTTC. It translates to CASSRDRGRQETQYF.

This chain links TRBV4-1 with TRBJ1-2; D is undetermined. Deletions cut 1 base from V and 4 bases from J, with 13 bases between. CDR3 length equals 15 residues. Germline CDR1 and CDR2: MGHRA and YSYEKL. CDR3 protein: CASSQVGGSPYGYTF. CDR3 in DNA: TGCGCCAGCAGCCAAGTGGGAGGGTCCCCCTATGGCTACACCTTC.

The rearrangement joins TRBV7-8 to TRBJ2-1, with D maybe TRBD2 (6 bases). With 3 bases removed from V and 6 bases from J, the gap between germline ends came to 12 bases. The CDR3 contains 14 residues. Germline V gene lookup returns CDR1 SGHVS and CDR2 FQNEAQ. The CDR3, as DNA: TGTGCCAGCAGCTTCTATCTAGCGCGCAATGAGCAGTTCTTC. Translation: CASSFYLARNEQFF.

With regard to this clone: At one boundary the junction diverges from the germline segment, which might be a read error. V and J are TRBV14 and TRBJ2-3; 11 positions match TRBD1. CDR1 SGHDN and CDR2 FVKESK come from the germline V gene. The CDR3 loop spans 17 amino acids. In DNA form, the CDR3 reads TGTGTCAGCAGCCAAGATCGGGACAGGGGGAAGCCAGATACGCAGTATTTT. Encoded protein: CVSSQDRDRGKPDTQYF.